This entry lists 9 T cell receptor beta chains sequenced from one sample in a study of blood T cell repertoires in COVID-19. Sequencing was performed with immunoSEQ multiplex PCR; in TCRdb, only in-frame clones are kept and a portion is missing. Of around 480,000 clones in the sample, 70% to 90% are singletons; the top ten hold around an eighth. The source material was peripheral blood. The receptor source for this set is a woman between 50 and 59 years old with COVID-19, enrolled during active disease.

This chain uses TRBV29-1 with TRBJ1-2, with TRBD1 matching over 7 bases. This CDR3 spans 12 amino acids. In germline, CDR1 is SQVTM, CDR2 ANQGSEA. CDR3 sequence reads: CSSLQGQSGYTF. The CDR3 DNA follows: TGCAGTTCTCTACAGGGGCAGAGTGGCTACACCTTC. The whole variable domain, filled in from reference TRBV29-1 and TRBJ1-2, reads SAVISQKPSRDICQRGTSLTIQCQVDSQVTMMFWYRQQPGQSLTLIATANQGSEATYESGFVIDKFPISRPNLTFSTLTVSNMSPEDSSIYLCSSLQGQSGYTFGSGTRLTVV.

A few counts support this clone. The V and J genes are TRBV27 and TRBJ1-1; 8 nucleotides agree with TRBD1. V lost 6 bases, J lost 0 bases, and 9 bases stayed unmatched. Germline V lookup: CDR1 MNHEY, CDR2 SMNVEV (reference sequence). The CDR3 covers 16 residues. CDR3 amino acids: CASSPLGQGMNTEAFF. In DNA form, the CDR3 reads TGTGCCAGCAGCCCACTTGGACAGGGAATGAACACTGAAGCTTTCTTT.

Turning to this clone: The identical CDR3 is also encoded by other nucleotide sequences in the sample. The gene calls are TRBV10-3 and TRBJ2-5, with D possibly TRBD1 on 6 matching bases. Germline V gene lookup returns CDR1 ENHRY and CDR2 SYGVKD. V lost 6 bases to trimming and J lost 2 bases, with 13 bases between them. This CDR3 region has 14 residues. The CDR3 spells CAIRADRGQETQYF. In nucleotides, the CDR3 is TGTGCCATCAGGGCGGACAGAGGGCAAGAGACCCAGTACTTC.

The CDR3 loop reads CASSQDVGTAPSVSPLHF. DNA of the CDR3: TGTGCCAGCAGCCAAGATGTGGGGACAGCCCCATCAGTTTCACCCCTCCACTTT. V usage is TRBV14 and J usage is TRBJ1-6; 7 bases fit TRBD1. This CDR3 region has 18 residues. Germline V lookup: CDR1 SGHDN, CDR2 FVKESK. The trim removed 0 bases at V and 9 bases at J, leaving 14 bases unmatched.

V gene TRBV5-6 combines with J gene TRBJ2-5; perhaps TRBD1 as D (6 bases). Germline assignment: CDR1 SGHDT and CDR2 YYEEEE. V was shortened by 0 bases and J by 4 bases, with 7 bases between the two germline ends. The CDR3 covers 13 residues. The CDR3 protein is CASSLDRVETQYF. DNA for the CDR3: TGTGCCAGCAGCTTGGACAGGGTAGAGACCCAGTACTTC.

The V and J genes are TRBV6-1 and TRBJ1-2; D is unclear. Germline V lookup: CDR1 MNHNS, CDR2 SASEGT. The CDR3 consists of 12 residues. Trimming stripped 3 bases from V and 8 bases from J, with 10 bases between. CDR3 sequence reads: CASSDLGGGYTF. The CDR3 nucleotides read TGTGCCAGCAGTGATCTAGGAGGCGGCTACACCTTC.

The rearrangement uses TRBV6-1 and TRBJ2-7; 7 positions agree with TRBD1. This CDR3 contains 15 residues. The germline V gene encodes CDR1 MNHNS and CDR2 SASEGT. J lost 7 bases, V lost 2 bases, and 11 bases had no gene match. For the CDR3, the DNA is TGTGCCAGCAGTGAAAATAAGGGGGCGCCGGGGGAGCAGTACTTC. Its protein is CASSENKGAPGEQYF.

This clone was observed a few times. The genes are TRBV20-1 and TRBJ2-1, with no clear D. Germline V gene data show CDR1 as DFQATT and CDR2 as SNEGSKA (reference sequence). The CDR3 runs 12 residues. V gave up 3 bases and J gave up 9 bases, with 12 bases separating them. The CDR3 region is CSASGDPGEQFF. The CDR3 DNA reads as TGCAGTGCTAGTGGTGACCCAGGTGAGCAGTTCTTC.

J is TRBJ1-5 and V is TRBV3-1 (or the pseudogene TRBV3-2), with a possible D match to TRBD1 (5 bases). Per germline, CDR1 LGHDT and CDR2 YNNKEL (reference sequence). V was trimmed by 5 bases and J by 0 bases, leaving 14 bases between them. This CDR3 is 16 amino acids long. The CDR3 coding sequence is TGTGCCAGCAGCTCCCGCGCGGGGGGTAGCAATCAGCCCCAGCATTTT. It translates to CASSSRAGGSNQPQHF.